This TCR beta chain was captured in a study of cytomegalovirus exposure and HLA in healthy donors (dated by TCRdb to the late 2010s). For context, the study as a whole: An earlier analysis of about 530 of the donors reported 276 Gb of sequence data and about 120 million unique TCR beta sequences obtained from around 190 million T cells. An early release that covered 640 HLA-typed donors contained about 300 gigabases of sequencing data and 80 million or so unique TCR sequences. Of the approximately 400 genotyped donors, roughly 85% fell in the genetic ancestry cluster associated with self-reported Caucasian donors. The study aimed to test whether cataloging public T cell receptors could reveal signatures of past pathogen exposure. Using immunosequencing, the study profiled T cell repertoires from about 650 subjects and related those repertoires to cytomegalovirus serostatus. A separate validation cohort of over a hundred different subjects was used in addition to the 666-subject first cohort. To predict cytomegalovirus infection status, the study combined high-throughput TCR immunosequencing, statistical association of individual TCRs with disease status, and machine learning. A later analysis re-analyzed previously published TCR beta repertoires from 666 donors and added high-resolution HLA genotyping to study TCR occurrence patterns. In the later analysis, no new phenotypic data were used to find candidate immune exposures; instead, reliance was placed on TCR beta sequences and their occurrence across donors. An earlier analysis of about 600 of the donors used high-throughput TCR beta sequencing to judge whether each TCR beta V gene segment behaved as functional or pseudogenic. Alongside the repertoire data, information on donor age, sex, ethnicity and CMV serostatus was compiled. Genome-wide SNP genotypes for about three fifths of the roughly 670 donors were used in a later genetic analysis, which treated that subset as a discovery cohort. All discovery cohort repertoires had been generated on a single sequencing platform. Class I and class II HLA loci were covered by the typing at four-digit resolution. Typing coverage varied by locus: roughly 629-640 donors for A, B, C, DRB1 and DQB1; more than 500 for DQA1; 600 to 610 for DPA1; roughly 450 for DPB1. Roughly 5 DR-DQ haplotypes were treated as single units for association and clustering because of strong linkage in the cohort. Across approximately 400 genotyped donors of the cohort, an average of roughly 200,000 unique TCR beta nucleotide sequences per donor were sequenced, and about a sixth of those sequences were non-productive.

The cohort was made up of 650 to 700 healthy bone marrow donors. Cohort members were all nominally healthy when sampled, although unrecorded immune exposures were likely present. The donor tested CMV seronegative and was one of the 352 seronegative cohort members. A peripheral blood sample was collected from each donor, and TCR beta sequencing was performed on peripheral blood mononuclear cells. Genomic DNA extraction from the blood cell samples was performed with the Qiagen DNeasy Blood Extraction Kit. To prepare the library, the immunoSEQ multiplex PCR assay was applied. The multiplex PCR relied on a mix of 60 forward primers for TCR Vbeta segments and 13 reverse primers for TCR Jbeta segments. Amplification of the CDR3 region of rearranged TCR beta genes was performed with a multiplex PCR assay on genomic DNA. On the Illumina HiSeq System, the amplified TCR beta libraries were sequenced as 87-base-pair reads. As for the authors' bioinformatics: Across the 670 or so repertoires, a later analysis counted approximately 83 million unique TCR beta chains, around 11 million of which were shared by at least two donors. Raw reads were error-corrected and collapsed into unique sequences by a nearest-neighbor algorithm in which closely related sequences were merged to remove PCR and sequencing errors. V, D and J gene segments were assigned by aligning CDR3 sequences to IMGT reference sequences. For a sequence to be retained, at least a six-nucleotide match to both a V gene segment and a J gene segment was required. Rearrangements were classified as productive when the CDR3 lacked stop codons and remained in frame with V and J, and all other rearrangements were classified as non-productive. Following IMGT convention, CDR3 was defined as the stretch from the second conserved V-encoded cysteine up to the conserved J-encoded phenylalanine. Sequences without an unambiguous match to a single V gene segment were excluded from the earlier analysis of a few hundred of the donors. An earlier analysis of approximately 590 of the donors classified V segments as functional when productive rearrangements were above 56.7% and as segregating when the standard deviation between donors was above 5%. A statistical classification framework was developed to diagnose cytomegalovirus status using the catalog of TCR beta chain sequences. In a later analysis, TCR nucleotide sequences were compared against IMGT/GENE-DB human TR gene sequences so that V and J genes could be assigned. In a later analysis, CDR3 sequences and most-parsimonious VDJ recombination scenarios were assigned using the TCRdist pipeline. In a later analysis, every TCR beta chain was defined by the combination of its CDR3 amino acid sequence and its V-gene family, and reads without a unique V-gene family were dropped. As a way to deal with suspected cross-contamination and a sequencing artifact, a later analysis dropped 450 to 600 nucleotide sequences that were highly shared and had low generation probability. For each public chain, a later analysis derived a clonal expansion index from normalized ranks of inferred template counts within each repertoire. In a later analysis, generation probabilities were computed with a VDJ recombination model fitted to out-of-frame rearrangements, and the resulting probabilities were checked against IGoR. A later analysis scored TCR-TCR, TCR-HLA and TCR-CMV co-occurrence with hypergeometric tests, applying a repertoire-size bias correction to TCR pairs. A later analysis estimated false discovery rates by permuting HLA or CMV assignments 20 times. A later analysis grouped co-occurring TCRs with DBSCAN, adding TCRdist sequence similarity when clustering within HLA-allele-positive subsets. Repertoires with fewer than 30,000 or more than 120,000 public chains were left out of co-occurrence clustering, as were five repertoires with anomalous nucleotide sharing. The immuneACCESS repertoire file appears here via TCRdb, limited to in-frame rearrangements. These files lack a portion of the clones; in checked studies, under half of the deficit traces to unresolved V genes, and the cause of the others is not known. That table gives V, J and clone size, and the DNA gave D and trimming. The sample data list 120,000 or so clones, and over 65% of these were observed just once. The ten largest clones represent roughly 3.1% of the sample.

This clone was picked up a small number of times. Its antigen remains unidentified. One end of the junction varies from germline; a read error may be responsible. Findings and caveats that apply to the study as a whole: An association between a missense DCLRE1C variant and V-gene and J-gene trimming of TCR beta chains was found in a later genetic analysis and replicated in an independent cohort. Because counts were too low, approximately 15 rarely observed V segments, including chromosome 9 orphons, were excluded from the earlier analysis of 587 of the donors. While some public TCRs were present in many individuals, most TCR sequences turned up only very rarely across donors. The authors suggested that the approach could potentially be extended to other disease states and immunological phenotypes. Some IMGT-functional V segments, including TRBV6-2 and TRBV6-3, could not be told apart with the 87-base-pair reads, so those segments were excluded. For the cohort, immune exposure information was limited to CMV serostatus. The classifier was reported to diagnose cytomegalovirus status with high specificity and sensitivity in both the original and validation cohorts. Specific HLA alleles were associated with 16,951 TCR beta sequences at a false discovery rate of 0.05 in a later analysis. In a later analysis, HLA-associated TCR beta chains were found to be more clonally expanded and to have lower generation probabilities than equally common non-associated chains. The sequencing pipeline was judged likely to have produced a cluster of highly shared sequence variants as a technical artifact. A further reported finding was that TCR beta sequences accurately predicted the HLA-A and HLA-B alleles for most subjects in the first cohort. An earlier analysis of 450 to 750 of the donors showed that most TCR beta V segments appeared in productive rearrangements either about 87% or about 30% of the time, which broadly matched IMGT annotations. Because some donors lacked HLA typing at each locus, the association tests relied only on the typed subset. A later analysis found that most CMV-associated TCR beta chains appeared HLA-restricted, with HLA associations seemingly driven largely by CMV exposure. Assigning TCR associations to individual alleles was difficult when HLA alleles, especially DR and DQ, strongly co-occurred. In a later analysis, TCR association rates were found to vary across HLA loci, with the most associated TCRs seen for DRB1 alleles and the fewest for HLA-C alleles. Presence/absence analyses assumed roughly uniform sequencing depth across donors, an assumption that may not hold. Linkage disequilibrium might explain the correlated functional status among segregating V segments, but an unknown experimental factor could not be excluded. A few of the identified cytomegalovirus-associated TCR beta chains were confirmed in vitro to be specific for cytomegalovirus antigens. This cohort had only TCR beta chains sequenced, and the lack of alpha or paired-chain data limited which features could be detected. A later analysis reported that several top co-occurrence clusters appeared linked to parvovirus B19, influenza, CMV and Epstein-Barr virus. The study listed approximately 150 TCR beta chains as associated with cytomegalovirus. Compared with the approximately 710-donor mean, donors in an Asian-associated ancestry cluster had fewer N-insertions in productive TCRs, according to a later genetic analysis.

CDR1 and CDR2 are read off the germline V gene as MNHEY and SVGAGI. The CDR3 goes from the cysteine to the phenylalanine over 13 residues. Here the CDR3 DNA is all that survives: 39 bases in frame from base 1. The chain employs TRBV6-5 and TRBJ2-7, with a tentative D gene TRBD2 over 5 matching bases. Sequencing was performed on PBMCs. The TCR was taken from a man aged 25-45 years in good health and CMV-seronegative. The DNA sequence follows: TGTGCCAGCAGTTACTCGCTCGGACTGGCATCACACTTC. Its translation reads: CASSYSLGLASHF.